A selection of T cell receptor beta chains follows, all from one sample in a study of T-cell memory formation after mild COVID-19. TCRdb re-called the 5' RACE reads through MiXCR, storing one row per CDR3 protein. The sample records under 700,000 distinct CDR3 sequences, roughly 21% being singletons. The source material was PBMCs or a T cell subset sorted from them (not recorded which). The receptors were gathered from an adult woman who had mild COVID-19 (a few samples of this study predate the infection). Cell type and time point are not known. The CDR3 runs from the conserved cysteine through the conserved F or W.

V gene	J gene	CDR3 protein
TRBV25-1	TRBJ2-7	CASSEGETSSTYEQYF
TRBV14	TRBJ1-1	CASRDSLGVTEAFF
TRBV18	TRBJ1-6	CASSPSVYNSPLHF
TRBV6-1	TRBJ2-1	CASSPPGTPSYNEQFF
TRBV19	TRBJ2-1	CASSSPPGLAAPNEQFF
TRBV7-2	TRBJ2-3	CASSPTPLAGATDTQYF
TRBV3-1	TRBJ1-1	CASSSESRSSNTEAFF
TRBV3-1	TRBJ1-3	CASSPDLYSGNTIYF
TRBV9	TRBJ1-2	CASSIQGPYGYTF
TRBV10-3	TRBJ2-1	CAISVNQGEQFF
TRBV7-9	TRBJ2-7	CASSVTGRPDEQYF
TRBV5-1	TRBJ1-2	CASSENTGSFSHRIGYTF
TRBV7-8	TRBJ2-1	CASSPDGLLSYNEQFF
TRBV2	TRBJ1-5	CASSHDRRSQPQHF
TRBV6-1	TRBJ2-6	CASSEGTGANVLTF
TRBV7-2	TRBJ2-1	CASSQPGGSRRNEQFF
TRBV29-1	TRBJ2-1	CSGGYNEQFF
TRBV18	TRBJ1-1	CASSPTGGNTEAFF
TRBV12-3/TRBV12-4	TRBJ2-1	CASSFGGRQYNEQFF
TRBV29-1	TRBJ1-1	CSVAVGQGTEAFF
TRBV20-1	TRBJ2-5	CSASETHREETQYF
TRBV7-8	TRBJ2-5	CASSLIAGVQETQYF